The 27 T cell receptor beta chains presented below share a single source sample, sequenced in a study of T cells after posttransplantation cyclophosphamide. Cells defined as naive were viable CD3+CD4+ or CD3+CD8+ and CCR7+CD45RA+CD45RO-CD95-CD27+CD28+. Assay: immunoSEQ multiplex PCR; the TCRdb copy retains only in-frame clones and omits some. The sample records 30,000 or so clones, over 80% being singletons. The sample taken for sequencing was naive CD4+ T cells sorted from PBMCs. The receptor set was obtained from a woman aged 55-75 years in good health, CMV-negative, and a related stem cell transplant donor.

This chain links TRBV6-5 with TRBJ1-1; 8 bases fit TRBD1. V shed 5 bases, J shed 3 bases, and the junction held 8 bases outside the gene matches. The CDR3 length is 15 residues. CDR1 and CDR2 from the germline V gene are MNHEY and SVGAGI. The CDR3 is CASSPLTGGDTEAFF. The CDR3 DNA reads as TGTGCCAGCAGTCCCCTAACAGGGGGAGACACTGAAGCTTTCTTT.

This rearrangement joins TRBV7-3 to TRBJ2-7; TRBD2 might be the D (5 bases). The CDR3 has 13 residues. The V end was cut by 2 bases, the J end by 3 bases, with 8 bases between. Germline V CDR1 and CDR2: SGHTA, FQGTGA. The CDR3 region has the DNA TGTGCCAGCAGCTTAGACGGGAACTACGAGCAGTACTTC. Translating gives CASSLDGNYEQYF.

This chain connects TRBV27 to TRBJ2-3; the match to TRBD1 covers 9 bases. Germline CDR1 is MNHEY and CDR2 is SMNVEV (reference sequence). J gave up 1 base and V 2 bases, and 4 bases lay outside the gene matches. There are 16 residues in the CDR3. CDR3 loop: CASSLRGQGRTDTQYF. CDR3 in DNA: TGTGCCAGCAGTTTACGGGGACAGGGCCGCACAGATACGCAGTATTTT.

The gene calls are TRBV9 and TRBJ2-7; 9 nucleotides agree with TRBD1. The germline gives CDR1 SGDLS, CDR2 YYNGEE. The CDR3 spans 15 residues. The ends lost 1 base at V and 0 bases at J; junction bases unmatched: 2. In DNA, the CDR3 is TGTGCCAGCAGCGTACTGGACAGGGGCTCCTACGAGCAGTACTTC. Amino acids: CASSVLDRGSYEQYF.

The CDR3 sequence: CASSQGGADFLAKNIQYF. The DNA for the CDR3 is TGCGCCAGCAGCCAGGGGGGAGCGGATTTCCTAGCCAAAAACATTCAGTACTTC. This chain joins TRBV4-1 and TRBJ2-4; D might be TRBD2 (6 bases). The CDR3 contains 18 residues. The V and J ends lost 3 bases and 0 bases respectively, with 18 bases between them. Germline loops: CDR1 MGHRA, CDR2 YSYEKL.

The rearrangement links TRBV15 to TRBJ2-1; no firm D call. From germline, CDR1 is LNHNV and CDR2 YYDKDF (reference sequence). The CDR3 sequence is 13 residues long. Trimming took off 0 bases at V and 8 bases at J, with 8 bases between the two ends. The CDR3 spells CATSRDISDEQFF. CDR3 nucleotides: TGTGCCACCAGCAGAGACATATCGGATGAGCAGTTCTTC.

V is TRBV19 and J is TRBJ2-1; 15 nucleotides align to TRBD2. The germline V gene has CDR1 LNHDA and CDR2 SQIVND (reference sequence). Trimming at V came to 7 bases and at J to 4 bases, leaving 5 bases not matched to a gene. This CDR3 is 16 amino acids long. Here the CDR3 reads CASKGLAGGGYNEQFF. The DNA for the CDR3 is TGTGCCAGTAAGGGACTAGCGGGAGGAGGGTACAATGAGCAGTTCTTC.

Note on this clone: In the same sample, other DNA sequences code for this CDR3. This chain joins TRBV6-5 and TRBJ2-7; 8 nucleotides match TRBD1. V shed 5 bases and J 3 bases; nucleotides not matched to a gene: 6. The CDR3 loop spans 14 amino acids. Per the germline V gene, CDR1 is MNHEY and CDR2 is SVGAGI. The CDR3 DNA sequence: TGTGCCAGCAGTGCCGGGACAGGATTCTACGAGCAGTACTTC. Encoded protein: CASSAGTGFYEQYF.

The chain's CDR3 is CASSQGAGAGGNNEQFF. In nucleotides, the CDR3 is TGTGCCAGCAGCCAAGGGGCAGGGGCCGGCGGAAACAATGAGCAGTTCTTC. The V gene is TRBV4-2, the J gene TRBJ2-1; the D gene is possibly TRBD1 (6 bases). V dropped 1 base and J dropped 5 bases, with 18 bases sitting between them. Germline V gives CDR1 LGHNA, CDR2 YNFKEQ. The CDR3 loop spans 17 amino acids.

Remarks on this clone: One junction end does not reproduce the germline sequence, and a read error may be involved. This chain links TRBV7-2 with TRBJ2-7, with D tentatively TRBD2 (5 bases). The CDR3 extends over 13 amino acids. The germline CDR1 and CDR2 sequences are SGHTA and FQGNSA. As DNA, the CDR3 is TGTGCCAGCAGCTTAGTAGGCCAGCCCGGACTTGCCTTC. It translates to CASSLVGQPGLAF.

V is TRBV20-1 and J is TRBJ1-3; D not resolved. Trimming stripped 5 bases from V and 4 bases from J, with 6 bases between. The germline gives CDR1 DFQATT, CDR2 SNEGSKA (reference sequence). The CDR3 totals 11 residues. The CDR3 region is CSAPEGNTIYF. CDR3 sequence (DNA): TGCAGTGCTCCCGAGGGAAACACCATATATTTT.

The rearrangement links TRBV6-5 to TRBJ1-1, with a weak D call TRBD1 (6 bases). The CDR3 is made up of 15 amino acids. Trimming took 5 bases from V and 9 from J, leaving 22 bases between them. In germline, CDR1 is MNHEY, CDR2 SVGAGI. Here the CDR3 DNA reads TGTGCCAGCAGTCAATCACAGGGTCCCACCTTGAAAGCTTTCTTT. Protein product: CASSQSQGPTLKAFF.

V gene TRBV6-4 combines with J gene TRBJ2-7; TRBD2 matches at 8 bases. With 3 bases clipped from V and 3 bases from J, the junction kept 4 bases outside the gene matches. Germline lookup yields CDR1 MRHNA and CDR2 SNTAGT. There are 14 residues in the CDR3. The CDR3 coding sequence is TGTGCCAGCAGTGAGAAGCGGGAGATCTACGAGCAGTACTTC. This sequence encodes CASSEKREIYEQYF.

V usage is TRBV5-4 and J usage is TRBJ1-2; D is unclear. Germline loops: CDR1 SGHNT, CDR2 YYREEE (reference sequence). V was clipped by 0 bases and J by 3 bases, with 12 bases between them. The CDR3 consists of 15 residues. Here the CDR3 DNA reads TGTGCCAGCAGCTTGGAGGAGTCTAGCGACTATGGCTACACCTTC. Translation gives CASSLEESSDYGYTF.

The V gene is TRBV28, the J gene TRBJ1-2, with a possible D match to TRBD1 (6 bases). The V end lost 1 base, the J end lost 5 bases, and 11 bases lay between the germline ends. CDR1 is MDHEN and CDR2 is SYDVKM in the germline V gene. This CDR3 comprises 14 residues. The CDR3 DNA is TGTGCCAGCAGTTTATCTCCAGGGGAGTATGGCTACACCTTC. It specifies CASSLSPGEYGYTF.

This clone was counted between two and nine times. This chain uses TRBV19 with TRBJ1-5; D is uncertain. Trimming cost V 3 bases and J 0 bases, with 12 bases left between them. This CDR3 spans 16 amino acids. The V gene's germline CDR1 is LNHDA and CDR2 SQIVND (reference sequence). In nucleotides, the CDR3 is TGTGCCAGTAGTATGGGCAGCCTCTATAGCAATCAGCCCCAGCATTTT. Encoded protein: CASSMGSLYSNQPQHF.

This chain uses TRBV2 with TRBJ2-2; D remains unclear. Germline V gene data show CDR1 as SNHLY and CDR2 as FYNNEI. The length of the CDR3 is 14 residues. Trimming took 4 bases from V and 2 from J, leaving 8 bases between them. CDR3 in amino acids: CASSVDINTGELFF. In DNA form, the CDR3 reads TGTGCCAGCAGTGTCGACATTAACACCGGGGAGCTGTTTTTT. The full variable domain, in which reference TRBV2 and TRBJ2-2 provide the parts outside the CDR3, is EPEVTQTPSHQVTQMGQEVILRCVPISNHLYFYWYRQILGQKVEFLVSFYNNEISEKSEIFDDQFSVERPDGSNFTLKIRSTKLEDSAMYFCASSVDINTGELFFGEGSRLTVL.

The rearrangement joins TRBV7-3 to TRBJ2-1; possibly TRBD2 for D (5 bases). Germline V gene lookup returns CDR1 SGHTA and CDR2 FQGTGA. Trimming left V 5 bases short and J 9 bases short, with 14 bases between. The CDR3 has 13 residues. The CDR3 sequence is CASSQIGETEQFF. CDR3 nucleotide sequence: TGTGCCAGCAGCCAAATTGGGGAGACTGAGCAGTTCTTC.

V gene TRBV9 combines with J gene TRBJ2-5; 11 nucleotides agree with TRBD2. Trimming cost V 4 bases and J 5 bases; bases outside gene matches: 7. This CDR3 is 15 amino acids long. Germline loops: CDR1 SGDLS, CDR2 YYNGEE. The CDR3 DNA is TGTGCCAGCAGCTCCGGACTAGCGGGTGGGGAGACCCAGTACTTC. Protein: CASSSGLAGGETQYF.

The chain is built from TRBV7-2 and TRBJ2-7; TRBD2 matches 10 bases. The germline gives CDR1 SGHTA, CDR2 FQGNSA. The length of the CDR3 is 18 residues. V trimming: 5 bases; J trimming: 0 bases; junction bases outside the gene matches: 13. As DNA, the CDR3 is TGTGCCAGCAGCATAAACATAAGGACTAGCGGTAGCTCCTACGAGCAGTACTTC. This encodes CASSINIRTSGSSYEQYF.

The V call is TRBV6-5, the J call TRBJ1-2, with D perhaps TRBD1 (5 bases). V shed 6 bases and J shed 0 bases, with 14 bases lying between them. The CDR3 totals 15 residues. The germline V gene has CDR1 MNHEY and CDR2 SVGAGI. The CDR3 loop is CASRAGTASNYGYTF. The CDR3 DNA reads TGTGCCAGCAGGGCCGGGACTGCTTCTAACTATGGCTACACCTTC.

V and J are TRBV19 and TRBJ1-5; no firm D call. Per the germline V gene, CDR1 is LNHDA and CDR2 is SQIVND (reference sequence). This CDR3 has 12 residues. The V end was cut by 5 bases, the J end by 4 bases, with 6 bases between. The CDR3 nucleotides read TGTGCCAGTAGTCCCTTAAATCAGCCCCAGCATTTT. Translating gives CASSPLNQPQHF.

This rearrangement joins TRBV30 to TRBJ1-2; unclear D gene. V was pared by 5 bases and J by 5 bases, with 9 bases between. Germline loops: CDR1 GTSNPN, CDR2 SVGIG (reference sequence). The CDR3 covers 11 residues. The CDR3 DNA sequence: TGTGCCTGGGCCAGGCAATATGGCTACACCTTC. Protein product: CAWARQYGYTF.

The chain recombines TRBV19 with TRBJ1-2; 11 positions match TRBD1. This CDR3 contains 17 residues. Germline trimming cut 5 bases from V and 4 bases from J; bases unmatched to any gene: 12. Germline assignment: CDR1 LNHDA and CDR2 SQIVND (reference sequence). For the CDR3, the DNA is TGTGCCAGTAGTCTTGGCCGGGACAGGGGGTTGGGCTATGGCTACACCTTC. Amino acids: CASSLGRDRGLGYGYTF.

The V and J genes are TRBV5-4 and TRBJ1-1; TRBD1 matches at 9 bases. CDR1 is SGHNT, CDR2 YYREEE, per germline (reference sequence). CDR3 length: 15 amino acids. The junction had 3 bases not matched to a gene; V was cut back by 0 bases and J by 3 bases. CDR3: CASSLEGQGYTEAFF. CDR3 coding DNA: TGTGCCAGCAGCTTGGAGGGACAGGGATACACTGAAGCTTTCTTT.

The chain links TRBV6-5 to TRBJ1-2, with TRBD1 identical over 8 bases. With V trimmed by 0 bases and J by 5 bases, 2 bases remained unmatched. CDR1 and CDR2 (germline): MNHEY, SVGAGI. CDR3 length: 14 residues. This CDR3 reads CASSYSTGVYGYTF. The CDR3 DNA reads TGTGCCAGCAGTTACTCGACAGGGGTATATGGCTACACCTTC.

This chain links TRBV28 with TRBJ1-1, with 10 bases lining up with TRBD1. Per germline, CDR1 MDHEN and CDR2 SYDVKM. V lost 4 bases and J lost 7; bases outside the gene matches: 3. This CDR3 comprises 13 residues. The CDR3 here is CASSSGDRGEAFF. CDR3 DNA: TGTGCCAGCAGTTCTGGGGACAGGGGTGAAGCTTTCTTT.